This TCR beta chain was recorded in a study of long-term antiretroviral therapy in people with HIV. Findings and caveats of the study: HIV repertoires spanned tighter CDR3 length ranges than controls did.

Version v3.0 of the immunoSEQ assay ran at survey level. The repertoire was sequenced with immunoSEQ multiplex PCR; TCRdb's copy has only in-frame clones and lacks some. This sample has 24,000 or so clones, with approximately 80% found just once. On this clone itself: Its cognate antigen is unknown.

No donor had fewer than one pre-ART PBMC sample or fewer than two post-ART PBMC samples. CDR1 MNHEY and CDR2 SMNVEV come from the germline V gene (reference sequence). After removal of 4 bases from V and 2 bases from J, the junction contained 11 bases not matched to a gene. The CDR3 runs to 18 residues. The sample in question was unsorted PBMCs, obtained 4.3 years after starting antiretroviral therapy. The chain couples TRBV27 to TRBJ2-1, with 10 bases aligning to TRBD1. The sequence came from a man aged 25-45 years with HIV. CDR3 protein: CASSSTLSGTGAYNEQFF. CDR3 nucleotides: TGTGCCAGCAGTTCTACCCTATCCGGGACAGGGGCCTACAATGAGCAGTTCTTC.